This TCR beta chain derives from a study of response to subunit inactivated influenza vaccine. In this sample, this clonotype turned up many times. Its target is unknown. Study-wide results and limits: New T cells are recruited in small numbers by each seasonal influenza vaccination, according to the authors' suggestion.

TCRdb used MiXCR to reprocess the RT-PCR reads, holding one entry per CDR3 protein. The table lists 500,000 to 550,000 distinct CDR3 sequences, 6% to 9% of them singletons. The clonotype was recovered from a man between 50 and 70 years old who received an inactivated influenza vaccine. Sequencing was performed on PBMCs from blood, taken approximately 25 months after vaccination.

The CDR3 bases are TGCAGTGCTAGAGATTCATCAGTGGGCAATCAGCCCCAGCATTTT. This encodes CSARDSSVGNQPQHF. The chain combines TRBV20-1 with TRBJ1-5; D ambiguous. V was cut by 0 bases and J by 2 bases, with 11 bases left in between. This CDR3 is 15 amino acids long. Germline V gene data show CDR1 as DFQATT and CDR2 as SNEGSKA (reference sequence).